This T cell receptor (beta chain) was retrieved from a study of blood T cell repertoires in COVID-19. The CDR3 is 13 residues long. CDR1 SGHDT and CDR2 YYEEEE come from the germline V gene. The V gene lost 4 bases and the J gene lost 3 bases, with 11 bases spanning the gap. Sequencing was performed with immunoSEQ multiplex PCR; in TCRdb, only in-frame clones are kept and a portion is missing. The table has 65,000 to 70,000 clones, roughly 80% seen once; the top ten hold under 30%. This TCR came from a human donor in a cohort sampled during active COVID-19. The chain couples TRBV5-6 to TRBJ2-7, with D maybe TRBD1 (5 bases). Material for sequencing was peripheral blood. CDR3 residues: CASSLTGVYEQYF. CDR3 sequence (DNA): TGTGCCAGCAGCCTAACAGGAGTCTACGAGCAGTACTTC.